The 23 T cell receptor beta chains reported below all come from one sample, sequenced in a study of blood T cell repertoires in COVID-19. Assay used: immunoSEQ multiplex PCR; TCRdb lists only in-frame clones, some missing. The sample comprises 200,000 to 250,000 clones, 80% to 90% of which are singletons, and 1.5% rests with the top ten. Specimen: peripheral blood. The receptor source for this set is a man in his late teens or twenties with active or convalescent COVID-19.

V gene TRBV28 combines with J gene TRBJ1-6, with TRBD1 as a possible D gene (6 bases). Trimming stripped 2 bases from V and 5 bases from J, with 13 bases between. CDR3 length: 16 residues. Germline values: CDR1 MDHEN, CDR2 SYDVKM. This CDR3 is CASSLSGGRDNSPLHF. In DNA, the CDR3 is TGTGCCAGCAGTTTAAGCGGGGGGCGAGATAATTCACCCCTCCACTTT.

The J gene is TRBJ2-5, the V gene TRBV5-1; D possibly corresponds to TRBD1 (5 bases). Trimming removed 5 bases from V and 5 bases from J, with 16 bases in between. Per the germline V gene, CDR1 is SGHRS and CDR2 is YFSETQ. The CDR3 is made up of 14 amino acids. The CDR3 region is CASRGQTFEETQYF. CDR3 DNA: TGCGCCAGCAGGGGGCAGACCTTTGAGGAGACCCAGTACTTC.

CDR3 coding DNA: TGTGCCAGCAGCGGCGGGACTGAACAGTTAAGTAATGAGCAGTTCTTC. Residues: CASSGGTEQLSNEQFF. This rearrangement joins TRBV7-8 to TRBJ2-1, with D perhaps TRBD2 (6 bases). The CDR3 totals 16 residues. The germline gives CDR1 SGHVS, CDR2 FQNEAQ. V lost 5 bases, J lost 7 bases, and 21 bases lay in between.

Note on this clone: Within the sample, other DNA sequences also encode this same CDR3. The chain employs TRBV18 and TRBJ2-7, with D possibly being TRBD1 (6 bases). This CDR3 has 13 residues. Trimming cost V 4 bases and J 1 base, with 8 bases left between them. CDR1 and CDR2 from the germline V gene are KGHSH and LQKENI. CDR3 in amino acids: CASSQGQSYEQYF. The CDR3 DNA follows: TGTGCCAGCTCACAAGGACAGTCCTACGAGCAGTACTTC.

The V call is TRBV21-1, the J call TRBJ1-5. TRBV21-1 is reported as a pseudogene. The CDR3 has 15 amino acids. CDR3 in DNA: TGTGCCAGCAGCAAAGCTGGGGGGTTGGATCAGCCCCAGCATTTT. Residues: CASSKAGGLDQPQHF.

The V gene is TRBV19, the J gene TRBJ2-1, with TRBD2 matching over 14 bases. The CDR3 sequence is 16 residues long. Germline assignment: CDR1 LNHDA and CDR2 SQIVND (reference sequence). With V trimmed by 5 bases and J by 7 bases, 7 bases remained unmatched. The CDR3 DNA is TGTGCCAGTAGTCGCCGACTAGCGGGAGGGGGAAATGAGCAGTTCTTC. It yields the protein CASSRRLAGGGNEQFF.

This chain connects TRBV25-1 to TRBJ2-1; 8 nucleotides line up with TRBD2. Germline V lookup: CDR1 MGHDK, CDR2 SYGVNS. V trimming: 6 bases; J trimming: 4 bases; junction bases outside the gene matches: 11. The CDR3 is 16 amino acids. This chain's CDR3 is CASRRSGTRTYNEQFF. The CDR3 DNA reads as TGTGCCAGCAGGAGGTCGGGGACTAGAACTTACAATGAGCAGTTCTTC.

This clone has a handful of counts. This chain uses TRBV10-3 with TRBJ1-2; D gene uncertain. CDR3 size: 14 residues. Per the germline V gene, CDR1 is ENHRY and CDR2 is SYGVKD. Trimming stripped 4 bases from V and 5 bases from J, with 14 bases between. The chain's CDR3 is CAISGVLSGYGYTF. In DNA, the CDR3 is TGTGCCATCAGTGGCGTCCTCTCTGGTTATGGCTACACCTTC.

The V and J genes are TRBV3-1 (or the pseudogene TRBV3-2) and TRBJ2-3; TRBD2 agrees at 8 bases. The length of the CDR3 is 16 residues. The trim removed 1 base at V and 0 bases at J, leaving 3 bases unmatched. The germline V gene encodes CDR1 LGHDT and CDR2 YNNKEL (reference sequence). This CDR3 reads CASSQVQRESTDTQYF. The CDR3 DNA follows: TGTGCCAGCAGCCAAGTTCAGCGGGAGAGCACAGATACGCAGTATTTT.

V gene TRBV28 combines with J gene TRBJ1-4, with TRBD1 matching 7 bases. Germline CDR1 is MDHEN and CDR2 is SYDVKM. J lost 2 bases, V lost 6 bases, and 9 bases had no gene match. This CDR3 spans 16 amino acids. CDR3 amino acids: CASSPRNRGTNEKLFF. CDR3 nucleotides: TGTGCCAGCAGCCCCCGAAACAGGGGTACTAATGAAAAACTGTTTTTT.

This clone was observed once. The chain has TRBV14 and TRBJ1-5, with D hard to call. V lost 0 bases, J lost 7 bases, and 16 bases lay in between. This CDR3 is 16 amino acids long. Per the germline V gene, CDR1 is SGHDN and CDR2 is FVKESK. CDR3 residues: CASSQEGWRERQPQHF. In DNA, the CDR3 is TGTGCCAGCAGCCAAGAAGGCTGGAGGGAGCGGCAGCCCCAGCATTTT.

Written as DNA, the CDR3 is TGTGCCAGTAGTATTCAGGACAGGGCCCATCAGCCCCAGCATTTT. Protein sequence: CASSIQDRAHQPQHF. V is TRBV19 and J is TRBJ1-5, with 8 bases lining up with TRBD1. The V and J ends lost 3 bases and 5 bases, in that order; junction bases with no gene match: 6. Germline V gene data show CDR1 as LNHDA and CDR2 as SQIVND (reference sequence). The CDR3 runs 15 residues.

The CDR3 loop reads CASSSLSRGRGTKETQYF. The CDR3 DNA reads TGTGCCAGCAGTTCCTTATCCAGGGGGCGGGGAACTAAAGAGACCCAGTACTTC. V is TRBV27 and J is TRBJ2-5, with TRBD1 matching over 8 bases. Per germline, CDR1 MNHEY and CDR2 SMNVEV (reference sequence). The CDR3 runs to 18 residues. The V segment lost 4 bases and the J segment 3 bases; nucleotides outside the gene matches: 16.

A word on this clone: Other DNA sequences in this specimen translate into the identical CDR3. The chain uses TRBV30 and TRBJ2-3; 12 nucleotides agree with TRBD2. The CDR3 spans 15 residues. With V trimmed by 5 bases and J by 0 bases, 3 bases remained unmatched. Germline V gives CDR1 GTSNPN, CDR2 SVGIG (reference sequence). The CDR3 spells CAWSGLAGSTDTQYF. CDR3 sequence (DNA): TGTGCCTGGTCCGGACTAGCGGGGAGCACAGATACGCAGTATTTT.

The chain recombines TRBV7-9 with TRBJ1-2; 9 nucleotides agree with TRBD1. The length of the CDR3 is 14 residues. Germline trimming cut 0 bases from V and 8 bases from J; bases unmatched to any gene: 4. Per germline, CDR1 SEHNR and CDR2 FQNEAQ (reference sequence). CDR3 sequence reads: CASSLAQGARGYTF. DNA for the CDR3: TGTGCCAGCAGCTTAGCACAGGGGGCCAGGGGCTACACCTTC.

This chain uses TRBV2 with TRBJ2-5, with 8 nucleotides matching TRBD1. The junction had 9 bases not matched to a gene; V was cut back by 4 bases and J by 5 bases. Germline V gives CDR1 SNHLY, CDR2 FYNNEI. The CDR3 is 15 amino acids. The CDR3 is CASSGGQVTGETQYF. The CDR3 DNA is TGTGCCAGCAGTGGGGGACAGGTGACTGGGGAGACCCAGTACTTC.

The V call is TRBV28, the J call TRBJ1-4; D remains unclear. Deletions cut 2 bases from V and 8 bases from J, with 12 bases between. CDR1 and CDR2 (germline): MDHEN, SYDVKM. This CDR3 has 14 amino acids. CDR3 sequence: CASSLIGVGEKLFF. The CDR3 DNA follows: TGTGCCAGCAGTTTAATCGGGGTAGGAGAAAAACTGTTTTTT.

The chain has TRBV7-9 and TRBJ2-7; 9 bases align to TRBD1. The CDR3 length is 15 residues. Per the germline V gene, CDR1 is SEHNR and CDR2 is FQNEAQ (reference sequence). The V gene end was trimmed by 5 bases and the J gene end by 6 bases; junction bases not matched to a gene: 11. The CDR3 nucleotides are TGTGCCAGCAGCCTGATGGGGACAGGGTGGACCGAGCAGTACTTC. Amino acids: CASSLMGTGWTEQYF.

V usage is TRBV6-4 and J usage is TRBJ2-3; TRBD1 is a possible D gene (6 bases). The CDR3 sequence is 15 residues long. V gave up 0 bases and J gave up 6 bases, with 13 bases separating them. The germline CDR1 and CDR2 sequences are MRHNA and SNTAGT. Here the CDR3 reads CASSDSGTRGDTQYF. For the CDR3, the DNA is TGTGCCAGCAGTGACTCTGGGACGAGGGGGGATACGCAGTATTTT.

Only one count was recorded for this clone. The V call is TRBV4-3, the J call TRBJ2-3, with TRBD1 matching 8 bases. The CDR3 totals 16 residues. V lost 1 base and J lost 2; bases outside the gene matches: 5. Germline-derived CDR1 and CDR2 are LGHNA and YSLEER. CDR3 region: CASSQGNRGFTDTQYF. CDR3 coding DNA: TGCGCCAGCAGCCAAGGGAACAGGGGGTTCACAGATACGCAGTATTTT.

CDR3 sequence (DNA): TGTGCCAGCAGCTTAGAATTTTGGGCAGGGAGGTCGGGCGAGCAGTACTTC. Translation gives CASSLEFWAGRSGEQYF. The gene calls are TRBV11-3 and TRBJ2-7; tentatively, D is TRBD2 (6 bases). Germline V gene lookup returns CDR1 SGHNT and CDR2 YENEEA. This CDR3 comprises 17 residues. Between the trimmed V and J ends, which lost 0 bases and 6 bases, there was a span of 21 bases.

This clone was found once. V usage is TRBV19 and J usage is TRBJ2-2, with TRBD2 matching 9 bases. The CDR3 loop spans 15 amino acids. V lost 8 bases and J lost 3; bases outside the gene matches: 7. Germline values: CDR1 LNHDA, CDR2 SQIVND (reference sequence). The CDR3 sequence: CASARLAAYTGELFF. The CDR3 DNA reads TGTGCCAGTGCCAGACTAGCGGCTTACACCGGGGAGCTGTTTTTT.

This rearrangement joins TRBV2 to TRBJ2-1, with TRBD1 as a possible D gene (5 bases). Deletions cut 10 bases from V and 5 bases from J, with 15 bases between. Germline V CDR1 and CDR2: SNHLY, FYNNEI. The CDR3 totals 13 residues. This chain's CDR3 is CATQGARNNEQFF. CDR3 nucleotide sequence: TGTGCCACCCAAGGGGCTCGTAACAATGAGCAGTTCTTC. Supplemented by reference TRBV2 and TRBJ2-1, the full variable domain reads EPEVTQTPSHQVTQMGQEVILRCVPISNHLYFYWYRQILGQKVEFLVSFYNNEISEKSEIFDDQFSVERPDGSNFTLKIRSTKLEDSAMYFCATQGARNNEQFFGPGTRLTVL.